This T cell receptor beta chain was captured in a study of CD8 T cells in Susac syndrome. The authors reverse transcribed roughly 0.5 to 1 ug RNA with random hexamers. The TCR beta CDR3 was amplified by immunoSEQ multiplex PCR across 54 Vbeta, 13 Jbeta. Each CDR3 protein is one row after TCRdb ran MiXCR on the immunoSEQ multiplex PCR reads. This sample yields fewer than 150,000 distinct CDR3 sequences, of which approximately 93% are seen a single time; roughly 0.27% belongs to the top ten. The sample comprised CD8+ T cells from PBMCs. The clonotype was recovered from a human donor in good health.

The CDR3 DNA reads TGTGCCACCAGCAGCTTAGGGGGTCAGCCCCAGCATTTT. Translating gives CATSSLGGQPQHF. The chain uses TRBV15 and TRBJ1-5; tentative D call: TRBD1 (6 bases). V lost 3 bases to trimming and J lost 6 bases, with 9 bases between them. Germline V lookup: CDR1 LNHNV, CDR2 YYDKDF (reference sequence). The CDR3 runs 13 residues.